This passage covers 23 T cell receptor beta chains from one sample sequenced in a study of OX40 agonist ivuxolimab in advanced cancers. TCRdb keeps only in-frame clones here, not all; method: immunoSEQ multiplex PCR. This table holds around 37,000 clones, approximately 80% found once. Sample: CD4+ or CD8+ T cells sorted from blood, taken in a trial of the OX40 agonist ivuxolimab. Receptors originate from an adult with an advanced solid tumor such as melanoma, head and neck, liver or kidney cancer.

This chain links TRBV7-8 with TRBJ1-5; D remains unclear. The CDR3 has 15 residues. V shed 0 bases and J shed 0 bases, with 6 bases lying between them. Per germline, CDR1 SGHVS and CDR2 FQNEAQ. CDR3 loop: CASSLAGNSNQPQHF. As DNA, the CDR3 is TGTGCCAGCAGCTTAGCGGGGAATAGCAATCAGCCCCAGCATTTT.

The chain is built from TRBV5-1 and TRBJ1-2; the D gene is possibly TRBD1 (6 bases). There are 15 residues in the CDR3. V was shortened by 0 bases and J by 6 bases, with 15 bases between the two germline ends. Germline CDR1 SGHRS, CDR2 YFSETQ. For the CDR3, the DNA is TGCGCCAGCAGCTTGGGGGACAACAGGGCTGATGGCTACACCTTC. This gives the protein CASSLGDNRADGYTF.

Regarding this clone: The same CDR3 can be traced to other DNA sequences in this sample. The V call is TRBV7-9, the J call TRBJ2-7, with TRBD1 matching 7 bases. The CDR3 contains 12 residues. V gave up 6 bases and J gave up 4 bases; unmatched junction bases: 3. The germline CDR1 and CDR2 sequences are SEHNR and FQNEAQ (reference sequence). CDR3 protein: CASSPGGYEQYF. Here the CDR3 DNA reads TGTGCCAGCAGTCCAGGGGGTTACGAGCAGTACTTC. The full variable domain, in which reference TRBV7-9 and TRBJ2-7 provide the parts outside the CDR3, is DTGVSQNPRHKITKRGQNVTFRCDPISEHNRLYWYRQTLGQGPEFLTYFQNEAQLEKSRLLSDRFSAERPKGSFSTLEIQRTEQGDSAMYLCASSPGGYEQYFGPGTRLTVT.

The chain is built from TRBV28 and TRBJ2-2, with TRBD2 matching over 7 bases. Per the germline V gene, CDR1 is MDHEN and CDR2 is SYDVKM. V shed 2 bases, J shed 3 bases, and the junction held 0 bases outside the gene matches. The CDR3 covers 14 residues. The CDR3 DNA sequence: TGTGCCAGCAGTTTACGGGGGGACACCGGGGAGCTGTTTTTT. It is translated as CASSLRGDTGELFF.

The rearrangement links TRBV20-1 to TRBJ2-1; no reliable D call. Germline CDR1 is DFQATT and CDR2 is SNEGSKA (reference sequence). With 1 base removed from V and 9 bases from J, the gap between germline ends came to 4 bases. The CDR3 totals 10 residues. As DNA, the CDR3 is TGCAGTGCTAGAGGGAGTGAGCAGTTCTTC. This encodes CSARGSEQFF.

The chain has TRBV1 and TRBJ2-5; TRBD2, as called in the table, went unchecked against the DNA. TRBV1 is labeled a pseudogene. This CDR3 is built from 19 residues. The CDR3 is CTSSQDLRVTSGRGETQYF. CDR3 DNA sequence: TGCACCAGCAGCCAAGATCTCAGGGTGACTAGCGGGAGGGGAGAGACCCAGTACTTC.

V usage is TRBV6-4 and J usage is TRBJ2-1; TRBD2 might be the D (6 bases). The CDR3 contains 17 residues. The germline CDR1 and CDR2 sequences are MRHNA and SNTAGT. Trimming took 7 bases from V and 7 from J, leaving 26 bases between them. CDR3 protein: CASNPSLAGSPLNEQFF. The CDR3 DNA sequence: TGTGCCAGCAACCCCTCACTGGCGGGGTCCCCTTTGAATGAGCAGTTCTTC.

The J gene is TRBJ2-5, the V gene TRBV7-9; no reliable D call. Germline CDR1 is SEHNR and CDR2 is FQNEAQ (reference sequence). The CDR3 length is 14 residues. V gave up 1 base and J gave up 2 bases, with 8 bases separating them. This CDR3 reads CASSLEYPQETQYF. The DNA for the CDR3 is TGTGCCAGCAGCTTAGAGTACCCACAAGAGACCCAGTACTTC.

This chain connects TRBV6-1 to TRBJ2-5, with D possibly TRBD2 on 6 matching bases. Per the germline V gene, CDR1 is MNHNS and CDR2 is SASEGT. The CDR3 length is 15 residues. V was cut by 3 bases and J by 5 bases, with 16 bases left in between. The CDR3 here is CASSDYGGMGETQYF. The CDR3 DNA is TGTGCCAGCAGTGATTATGGCGGGATGGGGGAGACCCAGTACTTC.

The genes are TRBV9 and TRBJ2-3, with TRBD2 matching over 11 bases. This CDR3 has 15 amino acids. V trimming: 4 bases; J trimming: 6 bases; junction bases outside the gene matches: 7. Germline V gene lookup returns CDR1 SGDLS and CDR2 YYNGEE. Here the CDR3 reads CASSTSGTSGDTQYF. The CDR3 DNA reads TGTGCCAGCAGCACCTCCGGGACTAGCGGTGATACGCAGTATTTT.

The V call is TRBV5-4, the J call TRBJ1-1; no definite D call. Germline assignment: CDR1 SGHNT and CDR2 YYREEE (reference sequence). The ends were cut back, 3 bases at V and 4 bases at J, with 7 bases in the middle. There are 12 residues in the CDR3. CDR3 loop: CASSWAGTEAFF. CDR3 DNA: TGTGCCAGCAGCTGGGCGGGCACTGAAGCTTTCTTT. Complete variable domain (other parts from reference TRBV5-4 and TRBJ1-1): ETGVTQSPTHLIKTRGQQVTLRCSSQSGHNTVSWYQQALGQGPQFIFQYYREEENGRGNFPPRFSGLQFPNYSSELNVNALELDDSALYLCASSWAGTEAFFGQGTRLTVV.

The chain uses TRBV27 and TRBJ2-7; D may be TRBD2 (7 bases). V was shortened by 2 bases and J by 6 bases, with 20 bases between the two germline ends. CDR3 length: 16 amino acids. In germline, CDR1 is MNHEY, CDR2 SMNVEV (reference sequence). This CDR3 reads CASSLRGGFYMVEQYF. DNA for the CDR3: TGTGCCAGCAGTTTAAGGGGGGGCTTCTATATGGTCGAGCAGTACTTC.

The rearrangement uses TRBV2 and TRBJ1-1; a possible D gene is TRBD1 (5 bases). The CDR3 length is 14 residues. Per the germline V gene, CDR1 is SNHLY and CDR2 is FYNNEI. Trimming left V 3 bases short and J 2 bases short, with 10 bases between. The CDR3 coding sequence is TGTGCCAGCAGTGAGTGGAGGGGAAACACTGAAGCTTTCTTT. Translation: CASSEWRGNTEAFF.

The chain uses TRBV6-1 and TRBJ2-3, with TRBD2 identical over 10 bases. The CDR3 is 16 residues long. The germline V gene encodes CDR1 MNHNS and CDR2 SASEGT. Unmatched junction bases numbered 9, after V lost 4 bases and J lost 5 bases. The CDR3 sequence: CASSVSSGSRGDTQYF. The CDR3 nucleotides read TGTGCCAGCAGTGTATCTAGCGGGAGCAGGGGAGATACGCAGTATTTT.

CDR3 DNA: TGTGCCAGCAGCTTAGGGTCCTACGAGCAGTACTTC. Protein sequence: CASSLGSYEQYF. The rearrangement joins TRBV7-9 to TRBJ2-7; no firm D call. The CDR3 has 12 amino acids. In germline, CDR1 is SEHNR, CDR2 FQNEAQ (reference sequence). The germline V and J ends were trimmed by 1 base and 1 base, with 2 bases remaining between them.

The chain has TRBV4-1 and TRBJ2-2; maybe TRBD2 (5 bases). V gave up 3 bases and J gave up 5 bases, with 10 bases separating them. This CDR3 has 14 residues. Looked up from germline, CDR1 is MGHRA and CDR2 is YSYEKL. The CDR3 region has the DNA TGCGCCAGCAGCCAGTCAGGAGGAACCGGGGAGCTGTTTTTT. Its translation is CASSQSGGTGELFF.

This clone was picked up a small number of times. The CDR3 DNA follows: TGCGCCAGCAGCCAAGGAGCGGCAGGGGGGTGGGAGACCCAGTACTTC. As protein: CASSQGAAGGWETQYF. The chain couples TRBV4-3 to TRBJ2-5; tentatively, D is TRBD1 (7 bases). The CDR3 runs 16 residues. The V gene lost 1 base and the J gene lost 5 bases, with 17 bases spanning the gap. The germline V gene has CDR1 LGHNA and CDR2 YSLEER.

V gene TRBV28 combines with J gene TRBJ2-1; D unclear. Germline V gene data show CDR1 as MDHEN and CDR2 as SYDVKM. Deletions cut 7 bases from V and 4 bases from J, with 11 bases between. The CDR3 loop spans 13 amino acids. The CDR3 coding sequence is TGTGCCAGCACGAGAACGGTGTACAATGAGCAGTTCTTC. It codes for CASTRTVYNEQFF.

The chain uses TRBV18 and TRBJ2-3, with D hard to call. Germline CDR1 and CDR2: KGHSH and LQKENI. Between the trimmed V and J ends, which lost 0 bases and 0 bases, there was a span of 16 bases. This CDR3 region has 18 residues. In DNA form, the CDR3 reads TGTGCCAGCTCACCACCTGGGGTCCGACCGTCTAGCACAGATACGCAGTATTTT. Translation: CASSPPGVRPSSTDTQYF.

The V gene is TRBV7-2, the J gene TRBJ2-2; 12 positions agree with TRBD2. The germline V gene encodes CDR1 SGHTA and CDR2 FQGNSA. V lost 5 bases to trimming and J lost 6 bases; unmatched junction nucleotides: 7. CDR3 length: 16 amino acids. DNA for the CDR3: TGTGCCAGCAGCCCCCCTAGCGGGAGGGCTTCCGGGGAGCTGTTTTTT. It yields the protein CASSPPSGRASGELFF.

V is TRBV5-1 and J is TRBJ2-7, with TRBD1 identical over 8 bases. The CDR3 has 14 amino acids. CDR1 SGHRS and CDR2 YFSETQ come from the germline V gene. The V segment lost 4 bases and the J segment 4 bases; nucleotides outside the gene matches: 7. The CDR3 region has the DNA TGCGCCAGCAGCGCACAGGGGGGCTCGTACGAGCAGTACTTC. Its protein is CASSAQGGSYEQYF.

This chain links TRBV27 with TRBJ1-3; 7 bases agree with TRBD1. The CDR3 has 14 amino acids. Germline CDR1 is MNHEY and CDR2 is SMNVEV (reference sequence). Losses at the gene ends were 8 bases for V and 4 bases for J; bases not matched to a gene: 8. This CDR3 reads CASRTTGDGNTIYF. DNA for the CDR3: TGTGCCAGCCGTACTACAGGGGACGGAAACACCATATATTTT.

This clone appeared a single time. CDR3 nucleotide sequence: TGTGCCAGCAGCGCTCGTTGCGGTTGGAACACTGAAGCTTTCTTT. It translates to CASSARCGWNTEAFF. The chain is built from TRBV21-1 and TRBJ1-1. TRBV21-1 is an annotated pseudogene. CDR3 length: 15 amino acids.